Ten or more counts support the clone carrying this TCR beta chain. The antigen is not known. Each donor who had ophthalmopathy showed moderate-to-severe activity, a CAS of ≥3, a NOSPECS of ≥4, and a duration under 3 months. Exclusion covered patients with other autoimmune diseases or uncontrolled infections (as well as pregnancy or lactation). The study amplified TCR beta CDR3 regions using RNA transcripts. Second-round multiplex PCR came after a first-round RT-PCR that employed HTBI primers. TCRdb ran MiXCR on the multiplex PCR reads and lists one entry per CDR3 protein. The repertoire includes around 470,000 distinct CDR3 sequences, about 15% of them detected once, and roughly 9.8% sits in the top ten. The CDR3 runs 15 residues. V lost 5 bases, J lost 4 bases, and 17 bases lay in between. CDR1 is SGHAT and CDR2 is FQNNGV in the germline V gene. This sample stems from a study of Graves' ophthalmopathy and Graves' hyperthyroidism.

Findings of the study overall: Most thyroid clonotypes expanded beyond 0.001 frequency were also found in blood.

Sequencing was performed on blood. The receptor was derived from a woman aged 25-40 years with Graves' ophthalmopathy. V gene TRBV11-2 combines with J gene TRBJ1-2; D not certain. In DNA form, the CDR3 reads TGTGCCAGCAGCCGGACTGTAGGCAAAAGCTATGGCTACACCTTC. It specifies CASSRTVGKSYGYTF.